This TCR beta chain derives from a study of blood T cell repertoires in COVID-19. Trimming took 0 bases from V and 1 from J, leaving 9 bases between them. The CDR3 runs to 15 residues. Germline assignment: CDR1 SGHRS and CDR2 YFSETQ. Notes on this clone: At the DNA level, this CDR3 is encoded by other sequences in the same sample as well.

In the study's own analysis: Amplifying reference gene primers gave estimates of nucleated cell counts. The method was immunoSEQ multiplex PCR; TCRdb's version includes in-frame clones alone and lacks a portion of them. V and J calls and clone size are copied from that table; D and trimming were computed from the DNA. In the table there are about 190,000 clones, roughly three quarters of which are singletons. Clinical history reported by participants formed the basis on which cohorts were assigned. The sequenced sample consisted of PBMCs or T cells enriched from blood (not recorded which). V gene TRBV5-1 combines with J gene TRBJ2-3; weak D call: TRBD1 (6 bases). This receptor was identified in a woman in her fifties or sixties with acute COVID-19. The CDR3 nucleotides are TGCGCCAGCAGCTTGGAACAGGGAGGCACAGATACGCAGTATTTT. It is translated as CASSLEQGGTDTQYF.